Described below is a single TCR beta chain sequence and its context. This specimen belongs to a study of CD8 T cells in Susac syndrome. Relapsing-remitting disease, either stable or active, was present in the multiple sclerosis controls, who were treatment-naive patients. Random-hexamer reverse transcription was applied to about 0.45 to 1 ug RNA. MiXCR, run by TCRdb on the immunoSEQ multiplex PCR reads, gives a single entry per CDR3 protein. The data show 230,000 or so distinct CDR3 sequences, around 96% seen once. Deletions cut 10 bases from V and 1 base from J, with 13 bases between. The CDR3 spans 13 residues. Germline V gives CDR1 MNHEY, CDR2 SVGAGI.

The V call is TRBV6-5, the J call TRBJ1-1; no reliable D call. This receptor was obtained from a human donor with multiple sclerosis. Specimen: CD4+ T cells from PBMCs. CDR3 in DNA: TGTGCCACCTCAGCACAGCCGAACACTGAAGCTTTCTTT. It yields the protein CATSAQPNTEAFF.